One sample yielded the 27 T cell receptor beta chains listed below, sequenced in a study of blood T cell repertoires in COVID-19. Using immunoSEQ multiplex PCR, the repertoire was profiled, and TCRdb retains in-frame clones only, with some absent. The sample includes about 110,000 clones, about 80% of them seen just once. Sequenced sample: peripheral blood. These receptors were obtained from a man between 65 and 80 years old with acute or convalescent COVID-19.

Here the CDR3 DNA reads TGTGCCACCAGTGAGAGGGACAGAGAGACCCAGTACTTC. Protein sequence: CATSERDRETQYF. The V call is TRBV24-1, the J call TRBJ2-5, with 7 bases lining up with TRBD1. CDR1 KGHDR and CDR2 SFDVKD come from the germline V gene. Germline trimming cut 4 bases from V and 4 bases from J; bases unmatched to any gene: 2. The CDR3 consists of 13 residues.

The J gene is TRBJ1-3, the V gene TRBV11-2, with D uncertain. The CDR3 contains 14 residues. V lost 3 bases, J lost 4 bases, and 10 bases lay in between. Germline-derived CDR1 and CDR2 are SGHAT and FQNNGV. CDR3 sequence (DNA): TGTGCCAGCAGCTTCATGGAGGGCGGAAACACCATATATTTT. It translates to CASSFMEGGNTIYF.

The chain joins TRBV11-2 to TRBJ1-1; 9 nucleotides align to TRBD1. The CDR3 spans 14 residues. V trimming: 5 bases; J trimming: 5 bases; junction bases outside the gene matches: 6. Germline lookup yields CDR1 SGHAT and CDR2 FQNNGV. CDR3 sequence: CASSAQGAKTEAFF. The CDR3 region has the DNA TGTGCCAGCAGCGCACAGGGGGCTAAGACTGAAGCTTTCTTT.

The V call is TRBV6-1, the J call TRBJ2-3; TRBD1 aligns across 8 bases. V shed 5 bases and J 5 bases; nucleotides not matched to a gene: 9. In germline, CDR1 is MNHNS, CDR2 SASEGT. The CDR3 contains 15 residues. The CDR3 DNA is TGTGCCAGCAGTCCTTCCGGACAGGGTGGAGATACGCAGTATTTT. This encodes CASSPSGQGGDTQYF.

V is TRBV18 and J is TRBJ2-1, with 12 bases fitting TRBD1. The CDR3 is 16 residues long. The germline V gene encodes CDR1 KGHSH and CDR2 LQKENI. J lost 7 bases, V lost 6 bases, and 10 bases had no gene match. The CDR3: CASSSGTGGLANEQFF. Here the CDR3 DNA reads TGTGCCAGCTCCTCCGGGACAGGGGGCCTGGCGAATGAGCAGTTCTTC.

V usage is TRBV3-1 (or the pseudogene TRBV3-2) and J usage is TRBJ2-1; 13 nucleotides align to TRBD2. The CDR3 is 18 residues long. CDR1 and CDR2 from the germline V gene are LGHDT and YNNKEL (reference sequence). J lost 1 base, V lost 3 bases, and 6 bases had no gene match. The CDR3 loop is CASSQGSGLAGSYNEQFF. CDR3 in DNA: TGTGCCAGCAGCCAGGGCTCGGGACTAGCGGGGTCCTACAATGAGCAGTTCTTC.

V is TRBV3-1 (or the pseudogene TRBV3-2) and J is TRBJ1-2; TRBD1 might be the D (5 bases). V lost 0 bases to trimming and J lost 4 bases, with 9 bases between them. There are 14 residues in the CDR3. Germline V lookup: CDR1 LGHDT, CDR2 YNNKEL (reference sequence). In nucleotides, the CDR3 is TGTGCCAGCAGCCAAGATGGGGCCGGCTATGGCTACACCTTC. It is translated as CASSQDGAGYGYTF.

The chain has TRBV18 and TRBJ1-2; D may be TRBD1 (6 bases). CDR3 length equals 13 residues. V was pared by 2 bases and J by 6 bases, with 10 bases between. Germline CDR1 reads KGHSH; CDR2 reads LQKENI. CDR3 nucleotides: TGTGCCAGCTCACCAACAGGGACCCATGGCTACACCTTC. Protein sequence: CASSPTGTHGYTF.

V usage is TRBV5-1 and J usage is TRBJ2-5; TRBD2 matches at 9 bases. The V segment lost 5 bases and the J segment 2 bases; nucleotides outside the gene matches: 7. Germline CDR1 is SGHRS and CDR2 is YFSETQ. The CDR3 runs to 15 residues. CDR3 in DNA: TGCGCCAGCAGAACGCCTAGCGGGGTGCAAGAGACCCAGTACTTC. As protein: CASRTPSGVQETQYF.

This clone has a handful of counts. The V call is TRBV12-3 or TRBV12-4, the J call TRBJ2-3; D not certain. This CDR3 region has 11 residues. V lost 7 bases and J lost 4, with 6 bases in between. The CDR3 DNA is TGTGCCAGCACTCCTGCAGATACGCAGTATTTT. Amino acid sequence: CASTPADTQYF.

The V call is TRBV5-6, the J call TRBJ1-2, with D unresolved. Germline V lookup: CDR1 SGHDT, CDR2 YYEEEE. The CDR3 runs to 14 residues. The germline V and J ends were trimmed by 0 bases and 2 bases, with 8 bases remaining between them. The CDR3 DNA follows: TGTGCCAGCAGCTTGGGCGGACTAAACTATGGCTACACCTTC. It specifies CASSLGGLNYGYTF.

The chain carries TRBV28 and TRBJ1-2; D is unclear. This CDR3 has 15 amino acids. The germline V gene has CDR1 MDHEN and CDR2 SYDVKM. V gave up 6 bases and J gave up 6 bases, with 20 bases separating them. CDR3 nucleotide sequence: TGTGCCAGCAGGCGCCTTACAGTAGGAGGGAATGGCTACACCTTC. Amino acids: CASRRLTVGGNGYTF.

This clone was counted a few times. The chain is built from TRBV6-5 and TRBJ2-3; perhaps TRBD2 as D (5 bases). V was pared by 4 bases and J by 8 bases, with 10 bases between. The CDR3 is 12 amino acids. Germline V gene lookup returns CDR1 MNHEY and CDR2 SVGAGI. The CDR3 sequence: CASSLKGGTQYF. The DNA for the CDR3 is TGTGCCAGCAGTTTAAAAGGAGGTACGCAGTATTTT.

The V call is TRBV25-1, the J call TRBJ2-7; a possible D gene is TRBD2 (7 bases). The germline V gene encodes CDR1 MGHDK and CDR2 SYGVNS. The V gene lost 3 bases and the J gene lost 1 base, with 13 bases spanning the gap. The CDR3 covers 15 residues. The CDR3 DNA follows: TGTGCCAGCAGTGACCCGGAGGGGGGGTCCTACGAGCAGTACTTC. Protein product: CASSDPEGGSYEQYF.

The CDR3 coding sequence is TGTGCCATCTCGGGACAGGGGGGACCGAACACTGAAGCTTTCTTT. The encoded protein is CAISGQGGPNTEAFF. The V and J genes are TRBV10-3 and TRBJ1-1; 11 nucleotides align to TRBD1. V lost 8 bases, J lost 1 base, and 6 bases stayed unmatched. Germline V gene data show CDR1 as ENHRY and CDR2 as SYGVKD. This CDR3 region has 15 residues.

V and J are TRBV9 and TRBJ1-1; D is uncertain. The V gene's germline CDR1 is SGDLS and CDR2 YYNGEE. Trimming cost V 4 bases and J 1 base, with 8 bases left between them. The length of the CDR3 is 13 residues. The CDR3 DNA sequence: TGTGCCAGCAGCCCCCTCCCGAACACTGAAGCTTTCTTT. Translated: CASSPLPNTEAFF.

The V gene is TRBV3-1 (or the pseudogene TRBV3-2), the J gene TRBJ1-2; TRBD1 might be the D (6 bases). Germline V CDR1 and CDR2: LGHDT, YNNKEL (reference sequence). The ends were cut back, 0 bases at V and 8 bases at J, with 16 bases in the middle. There are 15 residues in the CDR3. CDR3 sequence (DNA): TGTGCCAGCAGCCAAGATCCTTCAGGGGCTAAGGGCTACACCTTC. Protein product: CASSQDPSGAKGYTF.

This rearrangement joins TRBV7-6 to TRBJ1-1; the D gene is possibly TRBD1 (5 bases). Germline V gives CDR1 SGHVS, CDR2 FNYEAQ. The CDR3 covers 15 residues. Trimming cost V 1 base and J 3 bases, with 12 bases left between them. CDR3 sequence reads: CASSLGWGRDTEAFF. CDR3 DNA sequence: TGTGCCAGCAGCTTAGGCTGGGGCAGAGACACTGAAGCTTTCTTT.

The rearrangement joins TRBV6-2 or TRBV6-3 to TRBJ1-1; D is possibly TRBD1 (6 bases). V lost 5 bases and J lost 6, with 28 bases in between. The CDR3 consists of 18 residues. Per germline, CDR1 MNHEY and CDR2 SVGEGT. CDR3 DNA: TGTGCCAGCAGTACCCTGACAGGCGCTAGACGAGGGCGCCCTGAAGCTTTCTTT. Translation: CASSTLTGARRGRPEAFF.

This clone was counted only a few times. The chain is built from TRBV5-1 and TRBJ1-2, with 7 nucleotides matching TRBD1. Losses at the gene ends were 0 bases for V and 4 bases for J; bases not matched to a gene: 9. CDR1 and CDR2 from the germline V gene are SGHRS and YFSETQ. This CDR3 comprises 16 residues. CDR3: CASSLATGDVGYGYTF. CDR3 in DNA: TGCGCCAGCAGCTTGGCAACAGGGGATGTGGGCTATGGCTACACCTTC.

This chain uses TRBV6-6 with TRBJ2-5; 8 bases line up with TRBD2. The germline V gene has CDR1 MNHNY and CDR2 SVGAGI (reference sequence). This CDR3 contains 14 residues. The ends lost 6 bases at V and 4 bases at J; junction bases unmatched: 7. The CDR3 nucleotides are TGTGCCAGCAGACCCTCGGGACTAGGAGAGACCCAGTACTTC. Translation gives CASRPSGLGETQYF.

The chain employs TRBV5-1 and TRBJ2-7, with 10 positions matching TRBD2. The germline gives CDR1 SGHRS, CDR2 YFSETQ. Losses at the gene ends were 1 base for V and 3 bases for J; bases not matched to a gene: 1. This CDR3 has 14 amino acids. In nucleotides, the CDR3 is TGCGCCAGCAGCTTGACTAGCGGGGACTACGAGCAGTACTTC. This sequence encodes CASSLTSGDYEQYF.

The sample holds a few counts of this clone. J is TRBJ1-3 and V is TRBV5-1, with 8 positions matching TRBD1. Germline CDR1 SGHRS, CDR2 YFSETQ. The CDR3 is 14 residues long. V trimming: 4 bases; J trimming: 2 bases; junction bases outside the gene matches: 2. As DNA, the CDR3 is TGCGCCAGCAGCGAACAGGGGGCTGGAAACACCATATATTTT. Translating it yields CASSEQGAGNTIYF.

V gene TRBV5-1 combines with J gene TRBJ1-5; 9 bases map to TRBD1. This CDR3 comprises 19 residues. V lost 0 bases and J lost 6; bases outside the gene matches: 16. Germline values: CDR1 SGHRS, CDR2 YFSETQ. The CDR3 region is CASSLEGPGQGLGGQPQHF. The CDR3 bases are TGCGCCAGCAGCTTGGAAGGTCCGGGACAGGGCCTGGGTGGTCAGCCCCAGCATTTT. Drawing the rest from reference TRBV5-1 and TRBJ1-5, the complete variable domain is KAGVTQTPRYLIKTRGQQVTLSCSPISGHRSVSWYQQTPGQGLQFLFEYFSETQRNKGNFPGRFSGRQFSNSRSEMNVSTLELGDSALYLCASSLEGPGQGLGGQPQHFGDGTRLSIL.

The chain combines TRBV6-5 with TRBJ2-3; tentative D call: TRBD2 (6 bases). The V end was cut by 6 bases, the J end by 9 bases, with 10 bases between. There are 11 residues in the CDR3. Germline assignment: CDR1 MNHEY and CDR2 SVGAGI. CDR3 amino acids: CASSAGSTQYF. In DNA form, the CDR3 reads TGTGCCAGCAGCGCGGGATCCACGCAGTATTTT.

This sequence joins TRBV2 and TRBJ2-3, with D perhaps TRBD2 (7 bases). CDR1 and CDR2 (germline): SNHLY, FYNNEI. Trimming took 7 bases from V and 4 from J, leaving 15 bases between them. This CDR3 is built from 14 residues. CDR3 region: CASTAGQGSDTQYF. The CDR3 bases are TGTGCCAGCACAGCGGGGCAGGGGTCAGATACGCAGTATTTT.

J is TRBJ2-5 and V is TRBV27; TRBD2 might be the D (5 bases). Trimming stripped 3 bases from V and 2 bases from J, with 10 bases between. From germline, CDR1 is MNHEY and CDR2 SMNVEV (reference sequence). The CDR3 is 14 residues long. The CDR3 spells CASSLVGSQETQYF. The CDR3 nucleotides are TGTGCCAGCAGTTTGGTAGGGAGTCAAGAGACCCAGTACTTC.